These T cell receptor beta chains were read from a single sample in a study of blood T cell repertoires in COVID-19. Sequencing was performed with immunoSEQ multiplex PCR; in TCRdb, only in-frame clones are kept and a portion is missing. Of 350,000 to 450,000 clones listed, roughly nine tenths are singletons. The specimen was PBMCs or T cells enriched from blood (not recorded which). The source is a man younger than 40 who had recovered from COVID-19. Both conserved end residues are part of each CDR3. Fields, in order: V gene, CDR3 protein.

V gene: TRBV27
CDR3 protein: CASSLNSNYGYTF

V gene: TRBV7-9
CDR3 protein: CAGLGGASYNEQFF

V gene: TRBV28
CDR3 protein: CASSLTSGSIHEQYF

V gene: TRBV21-1
CDR3 protein: CASSIPRGRGFSWIQETQYF

V gene: TRBV7-9
CDR3 protein: CASSPVRGELFF

V gene: TRBV10-3
CDR3 protein: CAISLTGATNEKLFF

V gene: TRBV5-1
CDR3 protein: CASSPAGGRPQETQYF

V gene: TRBV5-1
CDR3 protein: CASTKDSNGYTF

V gene: TRBV10-2
CDR3 protein: CASSGDRAFSPLHF

V gene: TRBV4-1
CDR3 protein: CASSQVGTEKETQYF

V gene: TRBV11-2
CDR3 protein: CASSLEVRAGYGQYF

V gene: TRBV6-5
CDR3 protein: CASTGLYGYTF

V gene: TRBV7-6
CDR3 protein: CASSFPGNRNQPQHF

V gene: TRBV19
CDR3 protein: CASSRTGLTEAFF

V gene: TRBV3-1/TRBV3-2
CDR3 protein: CASSHSVYEQYF

V gene: TRBV28
CDR3 protein: CASSLPPLTGVSYEQYF

V gene: TRBV6-5
CDR3 protein: CASTEGLAPGGTQYF

V gene: TRBV14
CDR3 protein: CASSQAGTGPGYTF